These 10 T cell receptor beta chains were all obtained from the same sample, sequenced in a study of cytomegalovirus exposure and HLA in healthy donors. With 60 Vbeta and 13 Jbeta primers, the PCR was carried out. Repertoires were generated with immunoSEQ multiplex PCR, while TCRdb's copy carries only in-frame clones and drops some. The sample holds 120,000 to 150,000 clones. Sample: PBMCs. The receptor set was obtained from a man in his forties in good health and CMV-seronegative.

This chain connects TRBV6-6 to TRBJ2-7, with D maybe TRBD2 (6 bases). V was trimmed by 6 bases and J by 2 bases, leaving 11 bases between them. The CDR3 spans 13 residues. CDR1 and CDR2 (germline): MNHNY, SVGAGI (reference sequence). Here the CDR3 reads CASRPGVTYEQYF. DNA for the CDR3: TGTGCCAGCAGGCCGGGGGTTACCTACGAGCAGTACTTC.

The V gene is TRBV7-3, the J gene TRBJ2-1; maybe TRBD2 (7 bases). The CDR3 is 18 amino acids. Per the germline V gene, CDR1 is SGHTA and CDR2 is FQGTGA. Trimming took off 2 bases at V and 0 bases at J, with 17 bases between the two ends. The CDR3 region has the DNA TGTGCCAGCAGCTTAGGGGGGTTGGCGGGGGCCTCCTACAATGAGCAGTTCTTC. It is translated as CASSLGGLAGASYNEQFF. Based on the CDR3 plus reference TRBV7-3 and TRBJ2-1, the full variable domain is GAGVSQTPSNKVTEKGKYVELRCDPISGHTALYWYRQSLGQGPEFLIYFQGTGAADDSGLPNDRFFAVRPEGSVSTLKIQRTERGDSAVYLCASSLGGLAGASYNEQFFGPGTRLTVL.

V and J are TRBV5-1 and TRBJ2-3, with D perhaps matching TRBD1 (5 bases). Trimming removed 4 bases at V and 3 bases at J, with 9 bases between. Germline loops: CDR1 SGHRS, CDR2 YFSETQ. The CDR3 spans 13 residues. The CDR3 sequence is CASSHKGTDTQYF. The CDR3 DNA reads TGCGCCAGCAGCCACAAGGGGACAGATACGCAGTATTTT.

The J gene is TRBJ2-3, the V gene TRBV12-5, with D unclear. This CDR3 is 12 amino acids long. From germline, CDR1 is LGHNT and CDR2 FRNRAP. Trimming left V 5 bases short and J 0 bases short, with 3 bases between. CDR3 in amino acids: CASGPSTDTQYF. As DNA, the CDR3 is TGTGCTAGTGGTCCTAGCACAGATACGCAGTATTTT.

As to this clone: The junction differs from germline at one of its ends, possibly a read error. The V and J genes are TRBV28 and TRBJ2-3; a possible D gene is TRBD2 (5 bases). Germline CDR1 reads MDHEN; CDR2 reads SYDVKM. The CDR3 is 15 amino acids. DNA for the CDR3: TGTGCCAGCAGGACACTAGGACTTAGCACCGATACGCAGTATTTT. This translates into CASRTLGLSTDTQYF.

The V gene is TRBV7-8, the J gene TRBJ2-1; 12 nucleotides align to TRBD2. V shed 4 bases and J 7 bases; nucleotides not matched to a gene: 5. Germline V CDR1 and CDR2: SGHVS, FQNEAQ. This CDR3 has 15 amino acids. Written as DNA, the CDR3 is TGTGCCAGCAGCTCTAGCGGGGGGGCCCGAAATGAGCAGTTCTTC. Translated: CASSSSGGARNEQFF.

The chain combines TRBV19 with TRBJ1-5; 12 bases fit TRBD1. Germline loops: CDR1 LNHDA, CDR2 SQIVND (reference sequence). The CDR3 sequence is 17 residues long. V lost 5 bases, J lost 5 bases, and 10 bases stayed unmatched. The CDR3 nucleotides read TGTGCCAGTAGTTCCCGGGACAGGGGGCGTGCAGATCAGCCCCAGCATTTT. It translates to CASSSRDRGRADQPQHF.

V and J are TRBV5-1 and TRBJ2-3; 11 nucleotides line up with TRBD2. This CDR3 contains 18 residues. The junction had 11 bases not matched to a gene; V was cut back by 5 bases and J by 0 bases. In germline, CDR1 is SGHRS, CDR2 YFSETQ. The CDR3 loop reads CASRSLAGGRSSTDTQYF. CDR3 DNA sequence: TGCGCCAGCAGATCTCTAGCGGGGGGCCGTTCAAGCACAGATACGCAGTATTTT.

CDR3 region: CASSLGDRILYGYTF. DNA of the CDR3: TGTGCCAGCAGCTTAGGGGACAGGATCCTCTATGGCTACACCTTC. The rearrangement joins TRBV7-2 to TRBJ1-2; TRBD1 aligns across 8 bases. Germline trimming cut 1 base from V and 4 bases from J; bases unmatched to any gene: 5. This CDR3 region has 15 residues. The V gene's germline CDR1 is SGHTA and CDR2 FQGNSA. Supplemented by reference TRBV7-2 and TRBJ1-2, the full variable domain reads GAGVSQSPSNKVTEKGKDVELRCDPISGHTALYWYRQSLGQGLEFLIYFQGNSAPDKSGLPSDRFSAERTGGSVSTLTIQRTQQEDSAVYLCASSLGDRILYGYTFGSGTRLTVV.

The genes are TRBV5-6 and TRBJ2-5; D is uncertain. The V gene's germline CDR1 is SGHDT and CDR2 YYEEEE. This CDR3 region has 12 residues. V dropped 1 base and J dropped 5 bases, with 6 bases sitting between them. The DNA of the CDR3 is TGTGCCAGCAGCTTGTCCTCTGAGACCCAGTACTTC. This sequence encodes CASSLSSETQYF.